The sequence of this T cell receptor beta chain was determined in a study of T cells in Graves' hyperthyroidism and ophthalmopathy. Study-level points and caveats: By a 13 V-J model, ophthalmopathy was set apart from stable hyperthyroidism. Most thyroid clonotypes expanded above 0.001 appeared in blood too.

To note about this clonotype: The antigen remains undetermined.

Trimming cost V 7 bases and J 3 bases, with 15 bases left between them. The CDR3 spans 14 residues. The TCR beta CDR3 regions underwent amplification using RNA transcripts as the source. HTBI primers were employed in a first-round RT-PCR of the TCR CDR3. From the multiplex PCR reads, TCRdb called clonotypes with MiXCR, one entry per CDR3 protein. The repertoire includes about 520,000 distinct CDR3 sequences, less than 25% of them detected once, and 11% sits in the top ten. J is TRBJ2-5 and V is TRBV12-3 or TRBV12-4, with D unresolved. The sample comprised blood. The clonotype comes from a woman younger than 45 with Graves' ophthalmopathy. The CDR3: CASTSGSSEETQYF. CDR3 DNA: TGTGCCAGCACCTCCGGGTCAAGCGAAGAGACCCAGTACTTC.